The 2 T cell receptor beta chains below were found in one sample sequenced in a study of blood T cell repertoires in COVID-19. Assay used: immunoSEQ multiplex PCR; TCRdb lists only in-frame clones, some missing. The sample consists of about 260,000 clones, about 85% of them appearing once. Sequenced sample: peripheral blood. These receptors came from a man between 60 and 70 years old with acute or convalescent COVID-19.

The chain's CDR3 is CASSYSTGANYGYTF. DNA for the CDR3: TGTGCCAGCAGTTACTCCACAGGAGCTAACTATGGCTACACCTTC. The chain couples TRBV6-2 or TRBV6-3 to TRBJ1-2, with D perhaps matching TRBD1 (5 bases). This CDR3 has 15 amino acids. V was cut by 0 bases and J by 0 bases, with 8 bases left in between. Per the germline V gene, CDR1 is MNHEY and CDR2 is SVGEGT.

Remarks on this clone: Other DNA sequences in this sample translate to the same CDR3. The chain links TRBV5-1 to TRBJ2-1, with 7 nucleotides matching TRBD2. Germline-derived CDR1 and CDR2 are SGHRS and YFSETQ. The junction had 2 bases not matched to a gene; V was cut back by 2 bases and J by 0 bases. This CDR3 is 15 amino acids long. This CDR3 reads CASSFGGSSYNEQFF. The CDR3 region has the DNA TGCGCCAGCAGCTTCGGCGGGAGCTCCTACAATGAGCAGTTCTTC.